This T cell receptor (beta chain) emerged from a study of OX40 agonist ivuxolimab in advanced cancers. Study-level information: Enrolled patients in dose escalation had cancers that were hepatocellular carcinoma, melanoma, renal cell or head and neck cancer. The group had a mean age of about 64 years, ranged from 23 to 79, and was 80% to 90% male. Three patients showed partial responses: one hepatocellular carcinoma and two cutaneous melanoma cases. Study-level points and caveats: CD8+ T cells (on average) carried more expanded clones than CD4+ T cells.

V lost 6 bases and J lost 7, with 10 bases in between. This CDR3 is built from 11 residues. Germline-derived CDR1 and CDR2 are MNHEY and SVGAGI. TCRdb's copy holds only in-frame clones and misses some; the assay was immunoSEQ multiplex PCR. The sample yields tens of thousands of clones, 70% to 90% seen once. As to this clone: Its antigen is still unknown.

The chain combines TRBV6-5 with TRBJ2-7; no clear D gene. This sample comprised CD4+ or CD8+ T cells sorted from blood, obtained in a trial of the OX40 agonist ivuxolimab. The source of this sequence is an adult with an advanced solid tumor such as melanoma, head and neck, liver or kidney cancer. The CDR3 DNA follows: TGTGCCAGCAGGTCCCTAGGTGAGCAGTACTTC. This translates into CASRSLGEQYF.